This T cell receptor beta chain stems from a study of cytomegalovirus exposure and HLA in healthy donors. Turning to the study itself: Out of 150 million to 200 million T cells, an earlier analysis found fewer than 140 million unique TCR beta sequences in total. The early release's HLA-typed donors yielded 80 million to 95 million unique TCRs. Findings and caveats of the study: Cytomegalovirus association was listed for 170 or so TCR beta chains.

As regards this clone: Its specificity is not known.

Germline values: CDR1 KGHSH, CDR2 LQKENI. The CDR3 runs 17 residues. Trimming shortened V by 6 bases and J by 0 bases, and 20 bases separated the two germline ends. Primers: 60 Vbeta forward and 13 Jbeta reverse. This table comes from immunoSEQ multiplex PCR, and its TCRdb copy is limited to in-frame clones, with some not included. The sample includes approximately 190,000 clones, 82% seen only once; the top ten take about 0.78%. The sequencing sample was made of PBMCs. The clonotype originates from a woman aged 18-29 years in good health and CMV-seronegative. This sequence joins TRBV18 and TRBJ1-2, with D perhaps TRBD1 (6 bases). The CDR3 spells CASSRNRVPGANYGYTF. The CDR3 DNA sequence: TGTGCCAGCTCTCGAAACAGGGTCCCCGGAGCTAACTATGGCTACACCTTC.